The 20 T cell receptor beta chains in this list originate from one sample, sequenced in a study of chronic HIV infection and antiretroviral therapy. TCRdb reprocessed the 5' RACE reads with MiXCR, giving one entry per CDR3 protein. Of about 48,000 distinct CDR3 sequences in the sample, 19% were seen once. The sample was peripheral blood. The receptor set was obtained from an adult who had HIV and had not received antiretroviral therapy, or was an uninfected healthy control (not recorded which).

The chain combines TRBV4-2 with TRBJ1-5; D is uncertain. V lost 0 bases, J lost 9 bases, and 15 bases lay in between. Germline CDR1 reads LGHNA; CDR2 reads YNFKEQ. This CDR3 is 15 amino acids long. CDR3 nucleotide sequence: TGTGCCAGCAGCCAAGATCCAGACCCCCCGCGGCCCCAGCATTTT. Amino acid sequence: CASSQDPDPPRPQHF.

This clonotype has a handful of counts. The genes are TRBV6-1 and TRBJ1-1, with TRBD1 as a possible D gene (5 bases). The germline gives CDR1 MNHNS, CDR2 SASEGT. This CDR3 spans 13 amino acids. V lost 4 bases and J lost 0, with 6 bases in between. CDR3: CASSGTLNTEAFF. CDR3 DNA: TGTGCCAGCAGTGGGACATTGAACACTGAAGCTTTCTTT.

This chain connects TRBV12-3 or TRBV12-4 to TRBJ2-3; D gene unclear. The CDR3 has 12 residues. With 1 base removed from V and 9 bases from J, the gap between germline ends came to 8 bases. The CDR3 sequence is CASSLGVPTQYF. The CDR3 DNA is TGTGCCAGCAGTTTAGGGGTTCCCACGCAGTATTTT.

The V and J genes are TRBV2 and TRBJ1-5; D remains ambiguous. Deletions cut 3 bases from V and 4 bases from J, with 4 bases between. Germline V gene data show CDR1 as SNHLY and CDR2 as FYNNEI. The CDR3 consists of 12 residues. CDR3 in DNA: TGTGCCAGCAGTGACGGAAATCAGCCCCAGCATTTT. Protein product: CASSDGNQPQHF.

The chain combines TRBV15 with TRBJ2-7, with D tentatively TRBD1 or TRBD2 (5 bases each). V was trimmed by 3 bases and J by 7 bases, leaving 16 bases between them. This CDR3 is built from 14 residues. Germline CDR1 is LNHNV and CDR2 is YYDKDF (reference sequence). The CDR3 sequence is CATSRRDRVGEQYF. The CDR3 nucleotides read TGTGCCACCAGCAGGAGGGACCGGGTCGGTGAGCAGTACTTC. Full variable domain (rest looked up from reference TRBV15 and TRBJ2-7): DAMVIQNPRYQVTQFGKPVTLSCSQTLNHNVMYWYQQKSSQAPKLLFHYYDKDFNNEADTPDNFQSRRPNTSFCFLDIRSPGLGDTAMYLCATSRRDRVGEQYFGPGTRLTVT.

This chain connects TRBV20-1 to TRBJ2-7; D possibly corresponds to TRBD2 (6 bases). Germline CDR1 DFQATT, CDR2 SNEGSKA (reference sequence). The CDR3 has 12 residues. CDR3 nucleotide sequence: TGCAGGGCCGGGACTGCAACCTACGAGCAGTACTTC. Its translation is CRAGTATYEQYF.

The chain employs TRBV9 and TRBJ2-2; D possibly uses TRBD1 or TRBD2 (5 bases each). CDR1 SGDLS and CDR2 YYNGEE come from the germline V gene. The V and J ends lost 4 bases and 6 bases respectively, with 10 bases between them. This CDR3 spans 13 amino acids. For the CDR3, the DNA is TGTGCCAGCAGCCCGGGACCAGCCGGGGAGCTGTTTTTT. It encodes CASSPGPAGELFF. The whole variable domain, remainder taken from reference TRBV9 and TRBJ2-2, is DSGVTQTPKHLITATGQRVTLRCSPRSGDLSVYWYQQSLDQGLQFLIQYYNGEERAKGNILERFSAQQFPDLHSELNLSSLELGDSALYFCASSPGPAGELFFGEGSRLTVL.

The chain uses TRBV11-2 and TRBJ2-3, with unresolved D. The CDR3 totals 11 residues. CDR1 is SGHAT, CDR2 FQNNGV, per germline. With 5 bases removed from V and 12 bases from J, the gap between germline ends came to 12 bases. CDR3 region: CASSRTPKQYF. The CDR3 DNA reads TGTGCCAGCAGCCGCACGCCCAAACAGTATTTT.

This clonotype has just a few counts. The V and J genes are TRBV28 and TRBJ2-4, with D possibly matching TRBD1 (6 bases). This CDR3 region has 15 residues. Trimming left V 3 bases short and J 4 bases short, with 13 bases between. Germline V gene data show CDR1 as MDHEN and CDR2 as SYDVKM. The CDR3 here is CASSLRGSGKNIQYF. The CDR3 coding sequence is TGTGCCAGCAGTTTGAGGGGGTCGGGGAAAAACATTCAGTACTTC.

This clonotype has more than one count but fewer than ten. The chain is built from TRBV25-1 and TRBJ2-7; 9 nucleotides line up with TRBD1. V dropped 6 bases and J dropped 2; count of bases not matched to a gene: 5. Germline assignment: CDR1 MGHDK and CDR2 SYGVNS. This CDR3 has 14 amino acids. CDR3: CASRRDRAPYEQYF. The CDR3, as DNA: TGTGCCAGCAGAAGGGACAGGGCCCCCTACGAGCAGTACTTC.

This clonotype was detected only a few times. This chain links TRBV4-1 with TRBJ2-3, with 7 bases aligning to TRBD2. This CDR3 has 16 residues. V shed 0 bases, J shed 1 base, and the junction held 4 bases outside the gene matches. Germline V gives CDR1 MGHRA, CDR2 YSYEKL. DNA for the CDR3: TGCGCCAGCAGCCAAGATCTCAGCGGGGGCACAGATACGCAGTATTTT. It is translated as CASSQDLSGGTDTQYF.

This clonotype was detected a few times. V is TRBV4-1 and J is TRBJ1-5, with TRBD1 matching over 7 bases. There are 15 residues in the CDR3. Germline lookup yields CDR1 MGHRA and CDR2 YSYEKL. Trimming at V came to 2 bases and at J to 7 bases, leaving 8 bases not matched to a gene. The CDR3 reads CASSQPPGGNQPQHF. CDR3 coding DNA: TGCGCCAGCAGCCAACCCCCAGGGGGTAACCAGCCCCAGCATTTT.

This chain uses TRBV5-6 with TRBJ1-2; 10 bases are shared with TRBD1. The J segment lost 2 bases and the V segment lost 3 bases, leaving 10 bases of the junction unmatched. Germline loops: CDR1 SGHDT, CDR2 YYEEEE. This CDR3 has 17 amino acids. The CDR3 DNA is TGTGCCAGCAGCTACCGGGACAGGGGCCTCCCCAACTATGGCTACACCTTC. Protein sequence: CASSYRDRGLPNYGYTF.

DNA of the CDR3: TGTGCCAGCAGCCAAGGGCCCGGCTACGAGCAGTACTTC. Translated, it gives CASSQGPGYEQYF. The rearrangement uses TRBV4-2 and TRBJ2-7; D unresolved. Trimming removed 1 base from V and 3 bases from J, with 7 bases in between. CDR1 is LGHNA, CDR2 YNFKEQ, per germline. The CDR3 totals 13 residues.

This rearrangement joins TRBV7-8 to TRBJ1-1, with D perhaps TRBD1 (6 bases). Germline V gene sequence: CDR1 SGHVS, CDR2 FQNEAQ. The CDR3 runs 15 residues. The V and J ends lost 2 bases and 6 bases respectively, with 16 bases between them. CDR3 region: CASSLPARGAAEAFF. The CDR3 DNA follows: TGTGCCAGCAGCTTACCTGCCCGGGGGGCTGCTGAAGCTTTCTTT.

This clonotype was recorded a few times. This chain connects TRBV2 to TRBJ1-2, with TRBD1 matching over 7 bases. The CDR3 is made up of 13 amino acids. The germline gives CDR1 SNHLY, CDR2 FYNNEI. V was pared by 3 bases and J by 4 bases, with 2 bases of the junction left unmatched. For the CDR3, the DNA is TGTGCCAGCAGTGAGCAGGGGGTCTATGGCTACACCTTC. It is translated as CASSEQGVYGYTF.

The CDR3 spells CAISESVSGSSYNEQFF. Here the CDR3 DNA reads TGTGCCATCAGTGAGTCCGTTAGCGGTTCCTCCTACAATGAGCAGTTCTTC. The chain carries TRBV10-3 and TRBJ2-1; D possibly corresponds to TRBD2 (6 bases). Germline values: CDR1 ENHRY, CDR2 SYGVKD. V was clipped by 0 bases and J by 0 bases, with 12 bases between them. CDR3 size: 17 residues.

The chain joins TRBV10-3 to TRBJ2-5; D remains ambiguous. Germline CDR1 ENHRY, CDR2 SYGVKD. The V end was cut by 1 base, the J end by 5 bases, with 2 bases between. The CDR3 has 11 amino acids. CDR3 sequence reads: CAISEFETQYF. In DNA form, the CDR3 reads TGTGCCATCAGTGAGTTTGAGACCCAGTACTTC.

This clonotype was observed a few times. This chain links TRBV7-6 with TRBJ2-3, with D tentatively TRBD2 (5 bases). The CDR3 covers 17 residues. Per the germline V gene, CDR1 is SGHVS and CDR2 is FNYEAQ. The V and J ends lost 5 bases and 3 bases respectively, with 21 bases between them. The DNA of the CDR3 is TGTGCCAGCAGCCCACGGACTCCACGGACTGGAACAGATACGCAGTATTTT. Translation gives CASSPRTPRTGTDTQYF.

V usage is TRBV28 and J usage is TRBJ1-5, with a tentative D call TRBD1 (5 bases). Trimming took 6 bases from V and 1 from J, leaving 13 bases between them. Germline loops: CDR1 MDHEN, CDR2 SYDVKM. This CDR3 spans 15 amino acids. The CDR3 DNA is TGTGCCAGCAGGTTCAGTGGGGGGAGCAATCAGCCCCAGCATTTT. This gives the protein CASRFSGGSNQPQHF.